The sequence of this T cell receptor beta chain was determined in a study of cytomegalovirus exposure and HLA in healthy donors. The PCR employed 60 Vbeta primers together with 13 Jbeta primers. Profiling relied on immunoSEQ multiplex PCR, and the TCRdb table lists in-frame clones only, not all of them. Listed are some 200,000 clones; almost 0.75% falls within the top ten. The CDR3 covers 15 residues. Germline CDR1 reads MNHEY; CDR2 reads SVGAGI. The J segment lost 4 bases and the V segment lost 6 bases, leaving 9 bases of the junction unmatched. The chain carries TRBV6-5 and TRBJ1-1, with 9 bases aligning to TRBD1. The sequence derives from a boy aged 10-17 years in good health and CMV-seronegative. Sequenced material: PBMCs. The CDR3 protein is CASSPYRGRGTEAFF. The CDR3 bases are TGTGCCAGCAGCCCCTACAGGGGGCGCGGCACTGAAGCTTTCTTT.